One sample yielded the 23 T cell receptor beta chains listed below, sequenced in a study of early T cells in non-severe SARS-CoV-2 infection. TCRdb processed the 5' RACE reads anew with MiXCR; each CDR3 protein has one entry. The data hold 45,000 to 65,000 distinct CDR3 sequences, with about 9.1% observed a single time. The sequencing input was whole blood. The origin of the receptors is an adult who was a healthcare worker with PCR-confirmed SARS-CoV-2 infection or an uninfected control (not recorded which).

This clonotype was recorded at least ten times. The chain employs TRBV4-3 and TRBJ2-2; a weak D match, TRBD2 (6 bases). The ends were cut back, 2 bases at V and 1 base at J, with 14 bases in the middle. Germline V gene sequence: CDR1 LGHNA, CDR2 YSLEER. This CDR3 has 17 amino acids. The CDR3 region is CASSQFLRGENTGELFF. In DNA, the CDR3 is TGCGCCAGCAGCCAATTTCTGCGCGGGGAGAACACCGGGGAGCTGTTTTTT.

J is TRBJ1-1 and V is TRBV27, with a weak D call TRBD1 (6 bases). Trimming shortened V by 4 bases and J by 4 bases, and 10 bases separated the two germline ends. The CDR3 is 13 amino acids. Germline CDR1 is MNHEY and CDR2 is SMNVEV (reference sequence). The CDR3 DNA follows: TGTGCCAGCAGTTACAGAGGGGGCACTGAAGCTTTCTTT. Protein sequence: CASSYRGGTEAFF.

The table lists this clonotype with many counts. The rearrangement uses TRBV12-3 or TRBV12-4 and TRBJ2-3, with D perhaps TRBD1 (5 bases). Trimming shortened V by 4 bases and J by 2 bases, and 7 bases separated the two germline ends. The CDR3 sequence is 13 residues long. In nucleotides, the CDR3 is TGTGCCAGCAGTTCGGACAACACAGATACGCAGTATTTT. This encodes CASSSDNTDTQYF.

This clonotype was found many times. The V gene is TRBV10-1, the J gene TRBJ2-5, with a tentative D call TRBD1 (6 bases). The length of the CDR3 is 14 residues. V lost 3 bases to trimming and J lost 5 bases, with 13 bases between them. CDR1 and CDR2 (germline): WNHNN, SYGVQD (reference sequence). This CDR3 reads CASSDAGTQETQYF. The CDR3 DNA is TGCGCCAGCAGTGACGCCGGGACACAGGAGACCCAGTACTTC.

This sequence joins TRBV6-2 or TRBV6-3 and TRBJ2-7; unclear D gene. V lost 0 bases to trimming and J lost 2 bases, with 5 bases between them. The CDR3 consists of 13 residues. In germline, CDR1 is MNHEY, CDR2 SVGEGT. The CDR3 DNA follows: TGTGCCAGCAGTTACTCGTGGGCCTACGAGCAGTACTTC. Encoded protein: CASSYSWAYEQYF.

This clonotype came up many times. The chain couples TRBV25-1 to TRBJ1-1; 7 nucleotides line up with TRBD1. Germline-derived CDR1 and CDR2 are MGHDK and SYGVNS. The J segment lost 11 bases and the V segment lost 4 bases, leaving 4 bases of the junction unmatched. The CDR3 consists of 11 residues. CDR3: CASSATGLAFF. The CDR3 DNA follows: TGTGCCAGCAGTGCGACAGGGTTGGCTTTCTTT.

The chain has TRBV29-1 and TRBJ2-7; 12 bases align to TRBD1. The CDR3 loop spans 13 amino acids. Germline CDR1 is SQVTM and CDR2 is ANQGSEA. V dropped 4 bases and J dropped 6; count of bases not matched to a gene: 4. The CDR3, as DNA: TGCAGCGTTGCCGGGACAGGGGGCCCCGAGCAGTACTTC. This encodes CSVAGTGGPEQYF.

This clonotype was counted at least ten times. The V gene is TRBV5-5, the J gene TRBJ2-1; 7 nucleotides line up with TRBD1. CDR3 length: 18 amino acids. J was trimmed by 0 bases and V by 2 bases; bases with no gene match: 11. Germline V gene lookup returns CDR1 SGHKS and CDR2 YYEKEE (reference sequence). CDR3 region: CASSFALTGSSSYNEQFF. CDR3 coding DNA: TGTGCCAGCAGCTTTGCGTTGACAGGGTCGAGCTCCTACAATGAGCAGTTCTTC. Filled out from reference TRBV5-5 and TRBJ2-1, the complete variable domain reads DAGVTQSPTHLIKTRGQQVTLRCSPISGHKSVSWYQQVLGQGPQFIFQYYEKEERGRGNFPDRFSARQFPNYSSELNVNALLLGDSALYLCASSFALTGSSSYNEQFFGPGTRLTVL.

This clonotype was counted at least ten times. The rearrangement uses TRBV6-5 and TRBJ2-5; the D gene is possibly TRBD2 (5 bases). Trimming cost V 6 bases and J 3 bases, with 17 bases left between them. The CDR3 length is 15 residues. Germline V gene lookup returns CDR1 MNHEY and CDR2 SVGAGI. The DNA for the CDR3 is TGTGCCAGCAGAAACCGGGTGGGAGACAAAGAGACCCAGTACTTC. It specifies CASRNRVGDKETQYF.

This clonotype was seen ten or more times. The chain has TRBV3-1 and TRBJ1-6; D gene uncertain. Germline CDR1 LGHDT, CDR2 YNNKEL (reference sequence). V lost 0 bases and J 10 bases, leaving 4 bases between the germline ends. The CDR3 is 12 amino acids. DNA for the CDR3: TGTGCCAGCAGCCAAGAAGAATCACCCCTCCACTTT. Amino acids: CASSQEESPLHF. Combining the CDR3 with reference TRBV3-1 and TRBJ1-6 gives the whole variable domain DTAVSQTPKYLVTQMGNDKSIKCEQNLGHDTMYWYKQDSKKFLKIMFSYNNKELIINETVPNRFSPKSPDKAHLNLHINSLELGDSAVYFCASSQEESPLHFGNGTRLTVT.

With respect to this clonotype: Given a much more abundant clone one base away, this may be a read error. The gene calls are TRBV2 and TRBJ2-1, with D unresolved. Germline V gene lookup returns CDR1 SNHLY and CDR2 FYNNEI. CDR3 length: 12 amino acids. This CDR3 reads CAGSGDSNEQFF. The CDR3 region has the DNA TGTGCCGGCAGTGGCGATAGCAATGAGCAGTTCTTC.

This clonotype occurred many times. In nucleotides, the CDR3 is TGCGCCAGCAGCTTTGGGGGACAGGGTCGGGATGAGCAGTTCTTC. Translating gives CASSFGGQGRDEQFF. J is TRBJ2-1 and V is TRBV5-1, with 9 bases identical to TRBD1. CDR1 and CDR2 from the germline V gene are SGHRS and YFSETQ. After removal of 2 bases from V and 8 bases from J, the junction contained 8 bases not matched to a gene. The CDR3 has 15 residues.

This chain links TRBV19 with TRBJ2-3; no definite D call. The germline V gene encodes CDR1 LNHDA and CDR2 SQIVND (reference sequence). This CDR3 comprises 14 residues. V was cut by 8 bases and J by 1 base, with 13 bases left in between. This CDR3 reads CASSTIGRTDTQYF. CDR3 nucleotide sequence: TGTGCCAGTTCAACGATAGGGCGCACAGATACGCAGTATTTT.

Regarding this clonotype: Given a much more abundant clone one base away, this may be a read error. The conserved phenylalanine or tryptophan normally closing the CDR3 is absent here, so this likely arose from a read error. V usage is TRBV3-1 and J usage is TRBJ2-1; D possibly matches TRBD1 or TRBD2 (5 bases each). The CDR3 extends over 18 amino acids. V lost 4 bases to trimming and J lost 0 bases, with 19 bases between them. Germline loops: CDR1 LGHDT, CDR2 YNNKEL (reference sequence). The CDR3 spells CASSPNSGRLSSYNEQFL. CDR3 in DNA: TGTGCCAGCAGCCCCAATTCGGGACGGTTAAGCTCCTACAATGAGCAGTTCCTC.

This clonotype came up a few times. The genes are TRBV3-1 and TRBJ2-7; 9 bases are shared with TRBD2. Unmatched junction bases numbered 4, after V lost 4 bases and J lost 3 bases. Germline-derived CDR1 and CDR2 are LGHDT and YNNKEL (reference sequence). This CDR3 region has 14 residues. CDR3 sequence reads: CASSLGTSNYEQYF. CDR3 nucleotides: TGTGCCAGCAGCCTCGGGACTAGCAACTACGAGCAGTACTTC.

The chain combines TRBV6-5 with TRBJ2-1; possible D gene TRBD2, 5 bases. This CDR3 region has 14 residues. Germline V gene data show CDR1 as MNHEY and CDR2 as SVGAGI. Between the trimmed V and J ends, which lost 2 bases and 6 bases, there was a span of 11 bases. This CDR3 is CASSYGLSGNEQFF. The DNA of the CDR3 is TGTGCCAGCAGTTACGGGCTGAGCGGCAATGAGCAGTTCTTC.

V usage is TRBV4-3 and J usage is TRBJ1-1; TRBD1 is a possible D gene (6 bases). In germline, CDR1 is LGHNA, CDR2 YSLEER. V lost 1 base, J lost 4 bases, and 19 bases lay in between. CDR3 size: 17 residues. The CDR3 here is CASSQVVMGAVGTEAFF. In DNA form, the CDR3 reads TGCGCCAGCAGCCAAGTCGTAATGGGGGCGGTCGGCACTGAAGCTTTCTTT.

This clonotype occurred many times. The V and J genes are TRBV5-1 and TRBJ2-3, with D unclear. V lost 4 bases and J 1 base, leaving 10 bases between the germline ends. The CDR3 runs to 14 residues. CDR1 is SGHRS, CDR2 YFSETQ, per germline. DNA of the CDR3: TGCGCCAGCAGCACCGCTCGGGGCACAGATACGCAGTATTTT. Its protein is CASSTARGTDTQYF.

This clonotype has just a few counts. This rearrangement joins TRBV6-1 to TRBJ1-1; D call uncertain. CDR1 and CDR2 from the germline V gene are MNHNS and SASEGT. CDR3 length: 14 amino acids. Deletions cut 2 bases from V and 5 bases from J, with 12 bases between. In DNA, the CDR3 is TGTGCCAGCAGTGAAAATACAGTCACGACTGAAGCTTTCTTT. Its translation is CASSENTVTTEAFF.

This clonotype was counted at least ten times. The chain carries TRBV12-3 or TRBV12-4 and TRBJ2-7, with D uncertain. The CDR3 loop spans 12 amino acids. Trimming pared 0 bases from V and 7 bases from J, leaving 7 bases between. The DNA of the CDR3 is TGTGCCAGCAGTTTAGCCCTTGATGAGCAGTACTTC. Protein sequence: CASSLALDEQYF.

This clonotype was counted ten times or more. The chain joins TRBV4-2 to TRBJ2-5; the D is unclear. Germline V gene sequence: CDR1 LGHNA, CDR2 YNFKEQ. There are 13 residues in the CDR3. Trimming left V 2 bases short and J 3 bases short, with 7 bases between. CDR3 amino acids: CASSQNPKETQYF. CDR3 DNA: TGTGCCAGCAGCCAAAACCCCAAAGAGACCCAGTACTTC.

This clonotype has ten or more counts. CDR3 protein: CSANLAGSSYNEQFF. The DNA of the CDR3 is TGCAGTGCGAATCTAGCGGGTAGCTCCTACAATGAGCAGTTCTTC. The chain employs TRBV20-1 and TRBJ2-1, with 8 bases that match TRBD2. The CDR3 runs to 15 residues. Germline CDR1 reads DFQATT; CDR2 reads SNEGSKA (reference sequence). V dropped 6 bases and J dropped 0; count of bases not matched to a gene: 7.

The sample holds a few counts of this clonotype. The CDR3 reads CASSRGAGATDTQYF. The CDR3 region has the DNA TGTGCCAGTAGCCGGGGAGCGGGGGCTACAGATACGCAGTATTTT. V and J are TRBV19 and TRBJ2-3; the match to TRBD2 covers 8 bases. V dropped 6 bases and J dropped 3; count of bases not matched to a gene: 8. Germline CDR1 is LNHDA and CDR2 is SQIVND (reference sequence). The CDR3 extends over 15 amino acids.